These 23 T cell receptor beta chains were sequenced from one sample in a study of CD8+ T cells in alopecia areata. As for treatment: oral pan-JAK inhibitor, 5-10 mg twice daily. Sequencing relied on a cDNA template that was reverse transcribed from extracted RNA. TCRdb's table, derived via immunoSEQ multiplex PCR, lists solely in-frame clones and lacks some. Among some 150,000 clones listed, 50% to 75% were seen once. The sample in question was CD4+ T cells sorted from blood, obtained around week 55, from a patient treated with tofacitinib. All receptors come from a human donor with alopecia areata.

J is TRBJ2-7 and V is TRBV5-1, with 14 bases identical to TRBD2. CDR1 is SGHRS, CDR2 YFSETQ, per germline. The CDR3 contains 18 residues. Trimming removed 5 bases from V and 0 bases from J; junction bases left unmatched: 10. CDR3 residues: CASSQAGTSGGISYEQYF. DNA of the CDR3: TGCGCCAGCAGTCAAGCCGGGACTAGCGGGGGAATCTCCTACGAGCAGTACTTC.

This clone has more than one count but fewer than ten. The V and J genes are TRBV6-5 and TRBJ1-1; TRBD1 agrees at 8 bases. Germline values: CDR1 MNHEY, CDR2 SVGAGI. Unmatched junction bases numbered 5, after V lost 4 bases and J lost 4 bases. The CDR3 runs 14 residues. CDR3 DNA sequence: TGTGCCAGCAGTTGGCGACAGGGGAGCACTGAAGCTTTCTTT. Protein product: CASSWRQGSTEAFF.

The chain links TRBV6-5 to TRBJ1-2; 9 bases align to TRBD1. This CDR3 is built from 14 residues. Germline lookup yields CDR1 MNHEY and CDR2 SVGAGI. V shed 10 bases, J shed 3 bases, and the junction held 9 bases outside the gene matches. The CDR3 loop reads CATKRTGADYGYTF. The CDR3 DNA is TGTGCCACTAAGCGGACAGGGGCTGACTATGGCTACACCTTC.

Here the CDR3 DNA reads TGTGCCAGCAGGAGGGGGCAGTCAACCTACGAGCAGTACTTC. Protein sequence: CASRRGQSTYEQYF. The chain is built from TRBV6-5 and TRBJ2-7; 7 bases align to TRBD1. The V gene end was trimmed by 6 bases and the J gene end by 2 bases; junction bases not matched to a gene: 7. CDR1 is MNHEY and CDR2 is SVGAGI in the germline V gene. This CDR3 has 14 residues.

This clone was found a few times. The rearrangement links TRBV6-5 to TRBJ1-1, with D possibly matching TRBD1 (5 bases). This CDR3 has 12 amino acids. The V gene's germline CDR1 is MNHEY and CDR2 SVGAGI. Between the trimmed V and J ends, which lost 6 bases and 4 bases, there was a span of 9 bases. This CDR3 is CASRRGVTEAFF. CDR3 sequence (DNA): TGTGCCAGCAGACGGGGGGTCACTGAAGCTTTCTTT.

With respect to this clone: With a much larger clone just one base away, this may be a read error. V gene TRBV11-2 combines with J gene TRBJ1-2; D is unclear. CDR1 is SGHAT and CDR2 is FQNNGV in the germline V gene. The CDR3 sequence is 13 residues long. Trimming pared 0 bases from V and 2 bases from J, leaving 4 bases between. The chain's CDR3 is CASSLDRNYGYTF. The CDR3 bases are TGTGCCAGCAGCTTAGACAGGAACTATGGCTACACCTTC.

This clone was observed a few times. The rearrangement joins TRBV30 to TRBJ1-5; D is possibly TRBD1 (6 bases). The ends were cut back, 0 bases at V and 2 bases at J, with 14 bases in the middle. CDR1 and CDR2 (germline): GTSNPN, SVGIG (reference sequence). The CDR3 is made up of 16 amino acids. The CDR3 here is CAWSVPGARGNQPQHF. The CDR3 DNA reads TGTGCCTGGAGTGTACCGGGGGCGAGGGGCAATCAGCCCCAGCATTTT.

CDR3 coding DNA: TGTGCCAGCAGCCAGGGAGCGGGGAGCACAGATACGCAGTATTTT. Protein product: CASSQGAGSTDTQYF. The rearrangement uses TRBV7-2 and TRBJ2-3; 7 bases align to TRBD2. V gave up 5 bases and J gave up 0 bases; unmatched junction bases: 5. From germline, CDR1 is SGHTA and CDR2 FQGNSA. The CDR3 loop spans 15 amino acids.

V is TRBV29-1 and J is TRBJ1-5; 7 bases match TRBD1. The germline gives CDR1 SQVTM, CDR2 ANQGSEA. The CDR3 length is 12 residues. The J segment lost 4 bases and the V segment lost 6 bases, leaving 3 bases of the junction unmatched. CDR3 in amino acids: CSVRDSNQPQHF. The CDR3 DNA is TGCAGCGTCCGGGACAGTAATCAGCCCCAGCATTTT.

This CDR3 reads CSVGLRTGYEQYF. The DNA of the CDR3 is TGCAGCGTTGGATTAAGGACGGGATACGAGCAGTACTTC. This chain links TRBV29-1 with TRBJ2-7, with D possibly being TRBD2 (5 bases). V lost 4 bases and J lost 4, with 14 bases in between. The CDR3 loop spans 13 amino acids. Germline loops: CDR1 SQVTM, CDR2 ANQGSEA.

The chain recombines TRBV6-5 with TRBJ2-3; D assignment may be TRBD1 or TRBD2 (5 bases each). V lost 0 bases to trimming and J lost 9 bases, with 13 bases between them. CDR1 MNHEY and CDR2 SVGAGI come from the germline V gene. The CDR3 has 14 residues. The CDR3, as DNA: TGTGCCAGCAGTTACTCCCCCGGGGCTGGGACGCAGTATTTT. Translation: CASSYSPGAGTQYF.

The CDR3 coding sequence is TGTGCCAGCAGTATGAGAGGTTCTGGCTACACCTTC. This translates into CASSMRGSGYTF. The rearrangement joins TRBV2 to TRBJ1-2; D not resolved. The germline CDR1 and CDR2 sequences are SNHLY and FYNNEI. Trimming shortened V by 5 bases and J by 7 bases, and 11 bases separated the two germline ends. The CDR3 runs to 12 residues.

Here the CDR3 reads CASSSTTSGGRRETQYF. The CDR3 region has the DNA TGTGCCAGCAGCTCCACGACTAGCGGGGGCAGGAGAGAGACCCAGTACTTC. The chain couples TRBV7-6 to TRBJ2-5, with 12 bases fitting TRBD2. The CDR3 has 17 residues. CDR1 and CDR2 (germline): SGHVS, FNYEAQ. With V trimmed by 4 bases and J by 4 bases, 10 bases remained unmatched.

This clone has a handful of counts. CDR3 bases: TGTGCCAGCAGCTTAGGAGTTAGCGGAGCTTACAATGAGCAGTTCTTC. It is translated as CASSLGVSGAYNEQFF. V gene TRBV7-6 combines with J gene TRBJ2-1; TRBD2 might be the D (6 bases). Trimming took off 1 base at V and 4 bases at J, with 14 bases between the two ends. The CDR3 sequence is 16 residues long. Germline V lookup: CDR1 SGHVS, CDR2 FNYEAQ. The full variable domain, its missing parts supplied by reference TRBV7-6 and TRBJ2-1, is GAGVSQSPRYKVTKRGQDVALRCDPISGHVSLYWYRQALGQGPEFLTYFNYEAQQDKSGLPNDRFSAERPEGSISTLTIQRTEQRDSAMYRCASSLGVSGAYNEQFFGPGTRLTVL.

The chain joins TRBV4-1 to TRBJ1-1; D is ambiguous. Trimming removed 2 bases at V and 6 bases at J, with 10 bases between. This CDR3 region has 13 residues. In germline, CDR1 is MGHRA, CDR2 YSYEKL. CDR3 region: CASSQHGAPEAFF. In DNA, the CDR3 is TGCGCCAGCAGCCAACATGGTGCCCCTGAAGCTTTCTTT.

A word on this clone: This sample includes further DNA sequences coding for the same CDR3. This sequence joins TRBV18 and TRBJ2-5; D is undetermined. Germline CDR1 and CDR2: KGHSH and LQKENI. Trimming shortened V by 0 bases and J by 5 bases, and 7 bases separated the two germline ends. This CDR3 spans 13 amino acids. CDR3 DNA sequence: TGTGCCAGCTCACCACCTGGGCAGGAGACCCAGTACTTC. This gives the protein CASSPPGQETQYF.

This clone was detected only a few times. The chain joins TRBV29-1 to TRBJ1-5; no clear D gene. V lost 4 bases and J lost 0, with 7 bases in between. The germline V gene encodes CDR1 SQVTM and CDR2 ANQGSEA. The CDR3 covers 13 residues. The CDR3 coding sequence is TGCAGCGTTGCCGACAATAGCAATCAGCCCCAGCATTTT. Its translation is CSVADNSNQPQHF.

This clone was found a few times. This chain uses TRBV27 with TRBJ1-2, with 9 bases identical to TRBD1. CDR3 size: 17 residues. CDR1 MNHEY and CDR2 SMNVEV come from the germline V gene (reference sequence). J was trimmed by 6 bases and V by 5 bases; bases with no gene match: 16. CDR3 bases: TGTGCCAGCAGTGTGGGGGGCCCGGACAGGGGATCGAATGGCTACACCTTC. Residues: CASSVGGPDRGSNGYTF.

The sample holds a few counts of this clone. The chain joins TRBV6-5 to TRBJ2-1; perhaps TRBD1 as D (5 bases). This CDR3 region has 15 residues. Germline CDR1 MNHEY, CDR2 SVGAGI. Trimming cost V 5 bases and J 5 bases, with 16 bases left between them. The CDR3 loop reads CASSTRLGLNNEQFF. For the CDR3, the DNA is TGTGCCAGCAGTACCCGTTTGGGGCTAAACAATGAGCAGTTCTTC.

J is TRBJ2-5 and V is TRBV6-5, with 7 bases matching TRBD2. This CDR3 region has 14 residues. Germline lookup yields CDR1 MNHEY and CDR2 SVGAGI. Trimming at V came to 8 bases and at J to 5 bases, leaving 11 bases not matched to a gene. DNA of the CDR3: TGTGCCAGCCGAAGCGCACTAGCGTGGGAGACCCAGTACTTC. This translates into CASRSALAWETQYF.

The J gene is TRBJ1-1, the V gene TRBV29-1; 9 positions agree with TRBD1. The CDR3 consists of 13 residues. From germline, CDR1 is SQVTM and CDR2 ANQGSEA. J was trimmed by 6 bases and V by 1 base; bases with no gene match: 3. CDR3 nucleotide sequence: TGCAGCGTTGAAGTTGACAGGGGGGCTGAAGCTTTCTTT. Translation: CSVEVDRGAEAFF. The full variable domain, with the rest looked up from reference TRBV29-1 and TRBJ1-1, is SAVISQKPSRDICQRGTSLTIQCQVDSQVTMMFWYRQQPGQSLTLIATANQGSEATYESGFVIDKFPISRPNLTFSTLTVSNMSPEDSSIYLCSVEVDRGAEAFFGQGTRLTVV.

There are a few counts of this clone. The chain couples TRBV7-2 to TRBJ1-5; D call uncertain. V dropped 1 base and J dropped 0 bases, with 10 bases sitting between them. Germline V gives CDR1 SGHTA, CDR2 FQGNSA. This CDR3 region has 16 residues. CDR3 nucleotide sequence: TGTGCCAGCAGCTTAGATTACGGCAATAGCAATCAGCCCCAGCATTTT. Protein sequence: CASSLDYGNSNQPQHF.

The chain links TRBV2 to TRBJ2-1, with a possible D match to TRBD1 (7 bases). The CDR3 runs to 15 residues. The germline V and J ends were trimmed by 7 bases and 3 bases, with 16 bases remaining between them. Germline V lookup: CDR1 SNHLY, CDR2 FYNNEI. The CDR3 DNA reads TGTGCCAGCACCCAGGGGGGACAGCACTACAATGAGCAGTTCTTC. Translation gives CASTQGGQHYNEQFF.